A single TCR beta chain is shown here with its context. Its antigen is not known. These data come from a study of cytomegalovirus exposure and HLA in healthy donors. Study-level results: In a later analysis, at a false discovery rate of 0.05, over 15,000 TCR beta sequences matched HLA alleles.

Use of 60 Vbeta and 13 Jbeta primers characterized the PCR. Data came from immunoSEQ multiplex PCR; TCRdb stores just in-frame clones and leaves some out. The table for this sample gives more than 45,000 clones. Donors had nominal health at sampling but likely had unrecorded immune exposures. CDR1 is MNHNS and CDR2 is SASEGT in the germline V gene. The CDR3 length is 12 residues. Trimming removed 6 bases from V and 4 bases from J, with 10 bases in between. Sequencing was performed on PBMCs. This receptor was obtained from a woman between 35 and 50 years old in good health and CMV-seronegative. The chain joins TRBV6-1 to TRBJ2-7; D not certain. CDR3 sequence reads: CASSLQPYEQYF. DNA of the CDR3: TGTGCCAGCAGCCTACAGCCTTACGAGCAGTACTTC.